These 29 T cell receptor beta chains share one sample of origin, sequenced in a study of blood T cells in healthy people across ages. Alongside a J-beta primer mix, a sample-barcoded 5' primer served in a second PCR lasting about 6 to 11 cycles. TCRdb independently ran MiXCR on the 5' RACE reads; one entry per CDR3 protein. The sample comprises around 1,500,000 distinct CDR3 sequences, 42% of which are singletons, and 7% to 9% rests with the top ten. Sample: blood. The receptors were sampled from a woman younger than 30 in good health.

The CDR3 loop reads CASSLASSGRGETQYF. The CDR3 nucleotides read TGCGCCAGCAGCTTGGCCTCTAGCGGGAGGGGAGAGACCCAGTACTTC. The chain carries TRBV5-1 and TRBJ2-5; 12 bases are shared with TRBD2. The germline CDR1 and CDR2 sequences are SGHRS and YFSETQ. Germline trimming cut 0 bases from V and 4 bases from J; bases unmatched to any gene: 4. The CDR3 sequence is 16 residues long.

CDR3 loop: CSARDLGGTPSDTQYF. As DNA, the CDR3 is TGCAGTGCTAGAGACCTCGGGGGCACGCCCTCAGATACGCAGTATTTT. The chain recombines TRBV20-1 with TRBJ2-3; tentatively, D is TRBD1 or TRBD2 (6 bases each). Germline CDR1 is DFQATT and CDR2 is SNEGSKA (reference sequence). V was pared by 0 bases and J by 4 bases, with 17 bases between. The CDR3 totals 16 residues.

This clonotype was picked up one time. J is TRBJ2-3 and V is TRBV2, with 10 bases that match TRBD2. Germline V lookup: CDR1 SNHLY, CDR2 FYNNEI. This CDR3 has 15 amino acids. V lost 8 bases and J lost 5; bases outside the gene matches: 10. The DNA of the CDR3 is TGTGCCAGCGGTAGTAGCGGGAGGATGTTAGATACGCAGTATTTT. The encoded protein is CASGSSGRMLDTQYF.

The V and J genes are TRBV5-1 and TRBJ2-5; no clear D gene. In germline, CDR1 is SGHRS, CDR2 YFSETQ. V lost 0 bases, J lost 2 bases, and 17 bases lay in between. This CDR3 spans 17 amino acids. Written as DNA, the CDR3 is TGCGCCAGCAGCTTGGGCCTATCGGCCGCGCTACAAGAGACCCAGTACTTC. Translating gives CASSLGLSAALQETQYF.

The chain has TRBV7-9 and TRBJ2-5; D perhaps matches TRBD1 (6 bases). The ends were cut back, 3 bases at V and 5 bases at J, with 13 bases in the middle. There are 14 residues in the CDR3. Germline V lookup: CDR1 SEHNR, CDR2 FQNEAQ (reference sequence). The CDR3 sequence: CASSLTGLRETQYF. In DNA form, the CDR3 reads TGTGCCAGCAGCTTGACAGGCTTGCGGGAGACCCAGTACTTC. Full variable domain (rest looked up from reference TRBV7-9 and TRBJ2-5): DTGVSQNPRHKITKRGQNVTFRCDPISEHNRLYWYRQTLGQGPEFLTYFQNEAQLEKSRLLSDRFSAERPKGSFSTLEIQRTEQGDSAMYLCASSLTGLRETQYFGPGTRLLVL.

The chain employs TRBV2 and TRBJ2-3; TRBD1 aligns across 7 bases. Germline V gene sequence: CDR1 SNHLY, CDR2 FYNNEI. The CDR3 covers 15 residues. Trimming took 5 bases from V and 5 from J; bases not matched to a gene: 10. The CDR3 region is CASSRETGFGDTQYF. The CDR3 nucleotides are TGTGCCAGCAGTAGAGAGACAGGGTTTGGAGATACGCAGTATTTT.

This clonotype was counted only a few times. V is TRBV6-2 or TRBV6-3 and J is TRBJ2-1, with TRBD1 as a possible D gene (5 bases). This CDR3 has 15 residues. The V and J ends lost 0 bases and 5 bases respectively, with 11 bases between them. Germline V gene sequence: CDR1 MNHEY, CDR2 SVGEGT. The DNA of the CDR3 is TGTGCCAGCAGTTACTCCCCACTACAGGACAATGAGCAGTTCTTC. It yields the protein CASSYSPLQDNEQFF.

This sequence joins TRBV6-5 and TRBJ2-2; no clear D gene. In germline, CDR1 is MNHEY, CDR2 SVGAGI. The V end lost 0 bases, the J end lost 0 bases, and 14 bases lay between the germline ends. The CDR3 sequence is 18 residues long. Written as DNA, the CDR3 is TGTGCCAGCAGTTACTCAGCTCTGTTAGTAGCGAACACCGGGGAGCTGTTTTTT. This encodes CASSYSALLVANTGELFF.

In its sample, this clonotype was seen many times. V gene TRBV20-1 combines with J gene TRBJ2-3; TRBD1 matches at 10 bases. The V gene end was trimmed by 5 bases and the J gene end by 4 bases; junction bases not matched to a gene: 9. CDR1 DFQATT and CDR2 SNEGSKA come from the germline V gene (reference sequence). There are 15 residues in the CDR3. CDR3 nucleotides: TGCAGTGCTCCCAGGACAGGGGGTATGGCAGATACGCAGTATTTT. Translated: CSAPRTGGMADTQYF.

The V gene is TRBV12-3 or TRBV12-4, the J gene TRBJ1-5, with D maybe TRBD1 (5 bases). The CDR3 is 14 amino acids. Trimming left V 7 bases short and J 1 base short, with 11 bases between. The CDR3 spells CASNSGGSNQPQHF. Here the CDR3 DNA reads TGTGCCAGCAATTCGGGGGGAAGCAATCAGCCCCAGCATTTT.

CDR3 sequence: CSAKTTGYGYTF. Written as DNA, the CDR3 is TGCAGCGCTAAGACGACAGGATATGGCTACACCTTC. This rearrangement joins TRBV29-1 to TRBJ1-2; D might be TRBD1 (6 bases). Trimming removed 7 bases from V and 5 bases from J, with 14 bases in between. Germline V gene data show CDR1 as SQVTM and CDR2 as ANQGSEA. CDR3 length: 12 amino acids.

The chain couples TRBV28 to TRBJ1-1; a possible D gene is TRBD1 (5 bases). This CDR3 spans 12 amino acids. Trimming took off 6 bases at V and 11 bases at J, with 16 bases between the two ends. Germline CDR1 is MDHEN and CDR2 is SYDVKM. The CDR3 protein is CASRRDVKAAFF. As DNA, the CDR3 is TGTGCCAGCAGGCGGGACGTAAAAGCGGCTTTCTTT.

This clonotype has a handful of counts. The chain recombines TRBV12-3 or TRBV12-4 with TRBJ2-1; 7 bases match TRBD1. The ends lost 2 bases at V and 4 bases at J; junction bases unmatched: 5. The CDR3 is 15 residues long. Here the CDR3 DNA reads TGTGCCAGCAGTTTATATGGGACAGAATACAATGAGCAGTTCTTC. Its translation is CASSLYGTEYNEQFF.

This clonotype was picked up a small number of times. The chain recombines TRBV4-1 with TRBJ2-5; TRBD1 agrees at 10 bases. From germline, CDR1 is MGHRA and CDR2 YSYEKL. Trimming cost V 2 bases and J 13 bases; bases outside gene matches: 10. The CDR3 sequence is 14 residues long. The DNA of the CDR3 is TGCGCCAGCAGCCAACCCCCGAAGGGGACAGGGGTGTACTTC. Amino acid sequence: CASSQPPKGTGVYF.

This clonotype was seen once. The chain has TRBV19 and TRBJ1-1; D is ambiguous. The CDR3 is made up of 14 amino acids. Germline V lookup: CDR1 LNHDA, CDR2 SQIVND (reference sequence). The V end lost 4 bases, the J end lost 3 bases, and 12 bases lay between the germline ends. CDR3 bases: TGTGCCAGTAGTAGGGCGCGGGGAGACACTGAAGCTTTCTTT. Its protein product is CASSRARGDTEAFF.

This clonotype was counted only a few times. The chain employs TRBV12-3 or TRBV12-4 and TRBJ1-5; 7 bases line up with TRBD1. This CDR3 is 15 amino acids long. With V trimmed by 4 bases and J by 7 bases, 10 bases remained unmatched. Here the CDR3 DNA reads TGTGCCAGCAGTTATATGACAGGGTCTGGCCAGCCCCAGCATTTT. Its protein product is CASSYMTGSGQPQHF.

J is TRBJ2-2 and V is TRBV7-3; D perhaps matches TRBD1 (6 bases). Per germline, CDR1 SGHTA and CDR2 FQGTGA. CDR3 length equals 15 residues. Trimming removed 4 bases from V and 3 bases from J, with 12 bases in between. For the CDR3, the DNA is TGTGCCAGCAGCTCCGGGACACCCGACACCGGGGAGCTGTTTTTT. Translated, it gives CASSSGTPDTGELFF.

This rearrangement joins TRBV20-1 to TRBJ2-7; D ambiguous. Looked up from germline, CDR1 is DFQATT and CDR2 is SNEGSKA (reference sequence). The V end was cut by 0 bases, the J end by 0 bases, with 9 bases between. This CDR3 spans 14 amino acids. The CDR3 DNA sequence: TGCAGTGCTAGAGACGTAAGGAGCTCCTACGAGCAGTACTTC. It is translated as CSARDVRSSYEQYF.

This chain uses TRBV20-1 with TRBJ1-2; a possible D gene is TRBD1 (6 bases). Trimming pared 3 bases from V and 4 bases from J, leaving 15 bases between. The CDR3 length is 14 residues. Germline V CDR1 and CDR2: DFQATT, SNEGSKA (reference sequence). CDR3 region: CSARPTGGAYGYTF. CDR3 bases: TGCAGTGCTAGGCCGACAGGTGGGGCCTATGGCTACACCTTC.

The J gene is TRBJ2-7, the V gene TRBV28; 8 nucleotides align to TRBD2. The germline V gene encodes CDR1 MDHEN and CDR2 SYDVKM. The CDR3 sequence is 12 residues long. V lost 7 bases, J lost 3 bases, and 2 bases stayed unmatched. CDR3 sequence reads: CASKSGSYEQYF. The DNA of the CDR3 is TGTGCCAGCAAAAGCGGGAGCTACGAGCAGTACTTC.

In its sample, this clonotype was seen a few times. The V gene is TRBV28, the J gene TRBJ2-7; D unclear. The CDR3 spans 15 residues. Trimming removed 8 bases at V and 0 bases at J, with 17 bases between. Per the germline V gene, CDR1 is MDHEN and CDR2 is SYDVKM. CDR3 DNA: TGTGCCAGCCTTCCCCCCACAACGAGCTCCTACGAGCAGTACTTC. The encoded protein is CASLPPTTSSYEQYF.

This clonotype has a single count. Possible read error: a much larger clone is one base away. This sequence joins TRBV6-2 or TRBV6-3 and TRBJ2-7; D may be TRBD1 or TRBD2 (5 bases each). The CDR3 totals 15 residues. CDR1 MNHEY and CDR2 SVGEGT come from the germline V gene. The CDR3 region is CASGRGASFSYDQYF. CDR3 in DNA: TGTGCCAGCGGAAGGGGAGCTTCCTTCTCCTACGATCAGTACTTC.

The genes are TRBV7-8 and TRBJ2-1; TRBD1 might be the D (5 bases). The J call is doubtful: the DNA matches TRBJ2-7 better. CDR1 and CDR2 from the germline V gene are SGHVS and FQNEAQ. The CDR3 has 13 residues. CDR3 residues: CASPGSPYNEQYF. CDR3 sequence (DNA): TGTGCCAGCCCAGGGTCCCCCTACAATGAGCAGTACTTC.

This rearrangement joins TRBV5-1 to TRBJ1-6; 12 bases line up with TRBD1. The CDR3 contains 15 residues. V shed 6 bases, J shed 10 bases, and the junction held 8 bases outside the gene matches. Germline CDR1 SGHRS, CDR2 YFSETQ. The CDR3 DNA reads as TGCGCCAGCACCCTTGGGACAGGGGGCGGATCACCCCTCCACTTT. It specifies CASTLGTGGGSPLHF.

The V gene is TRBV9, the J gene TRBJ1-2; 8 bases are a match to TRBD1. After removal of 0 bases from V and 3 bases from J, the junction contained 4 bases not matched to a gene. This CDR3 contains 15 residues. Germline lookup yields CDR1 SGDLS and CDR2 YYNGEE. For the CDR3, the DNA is TGTGCCAGCAGCGTAGCTACAGGGGGGGACTATGGCTACACCTTC. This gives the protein CASSVATGGDYGYTF.

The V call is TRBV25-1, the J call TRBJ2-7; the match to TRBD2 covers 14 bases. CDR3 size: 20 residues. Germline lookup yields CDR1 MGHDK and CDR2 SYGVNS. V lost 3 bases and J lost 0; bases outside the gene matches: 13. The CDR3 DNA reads TGTGCCAGCAGTGACCCCCGTAGGACTAGCGGGAGGTCCGACTCCTACGAGCAGTACTTC. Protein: CASSDPRRTSGRSDSYEQYF.

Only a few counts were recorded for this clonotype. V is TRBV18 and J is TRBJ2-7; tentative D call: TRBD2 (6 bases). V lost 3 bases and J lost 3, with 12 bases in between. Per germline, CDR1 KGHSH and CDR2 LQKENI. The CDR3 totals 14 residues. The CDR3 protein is CASSPVRENYEQYF. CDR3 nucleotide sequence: TGTGCCAGCTCACCTGTGCGGGAAAACTACGAGCAGTACTTC.

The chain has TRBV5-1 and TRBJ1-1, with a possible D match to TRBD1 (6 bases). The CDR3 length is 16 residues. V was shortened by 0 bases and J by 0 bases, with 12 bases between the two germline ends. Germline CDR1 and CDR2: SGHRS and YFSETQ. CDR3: CASSLATDSVNTEAFF. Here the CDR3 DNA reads TGCGCCAGCAGCTTGGCCACGGACAGTGTGAACACTGAAGCTTTCTTT. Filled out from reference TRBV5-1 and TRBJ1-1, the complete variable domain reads KAGVTQTPRYLIKTRGQQVTLSCSPISGHRSVSWYQQTPGQGLQFLFEYFSETQRNKGNFPGRFSGRQFSNSRSEMNVSTLELGDSALYLCASSLATDSVNTEAFFGQGTRLTVV.

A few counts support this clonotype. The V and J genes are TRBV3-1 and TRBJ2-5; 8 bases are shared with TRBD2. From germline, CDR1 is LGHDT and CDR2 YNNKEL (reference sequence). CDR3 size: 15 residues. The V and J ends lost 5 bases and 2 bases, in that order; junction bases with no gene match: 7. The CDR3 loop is CASSSVPGGQETQYF. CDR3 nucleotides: TGTGCCAGCAGCTCCGTCCCGGGAGGGCAAGAGACCCAGTACTTC.